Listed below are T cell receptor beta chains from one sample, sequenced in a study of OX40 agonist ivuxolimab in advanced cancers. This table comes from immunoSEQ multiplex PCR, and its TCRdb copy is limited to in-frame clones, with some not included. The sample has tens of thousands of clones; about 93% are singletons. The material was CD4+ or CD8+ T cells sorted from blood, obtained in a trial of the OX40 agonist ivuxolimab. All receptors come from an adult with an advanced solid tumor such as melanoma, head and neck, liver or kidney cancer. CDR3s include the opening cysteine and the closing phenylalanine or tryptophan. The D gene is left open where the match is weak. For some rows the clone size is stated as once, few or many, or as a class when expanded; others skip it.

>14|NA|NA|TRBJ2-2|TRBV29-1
CSVGVAVNTGELFF
TGCAGCGTTGGGGTAGCGGTAAACACCGGGGAGCTGTTTTTT
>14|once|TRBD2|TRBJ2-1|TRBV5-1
CASSTSGRVNEQFF
TGCGCCAGCAGTACTAGCGGGAGGGTGAATGAGCAGTTCTTC
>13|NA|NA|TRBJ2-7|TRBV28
CASSLMASYEQYF
TGTGCCAGCAGTTTAATGGCCTCCTACGAGCAGTACTTC
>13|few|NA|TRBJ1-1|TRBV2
CASTNSVNTEAFF
TGTGCCAGCACTAACAGCGTGAACACTGAAGCTTTCTTT
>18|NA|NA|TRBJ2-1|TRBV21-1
CASSKGSGSSGSYNEQFF
TGTGCCAGCAGCAAAGGGTCCGGTAGTTCAGGATCCTACAATGAGCAGTTCTTC
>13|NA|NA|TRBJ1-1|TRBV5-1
CASSSHGALKAFF
TGCGCCAGCAGCTCCCACGGAGCATTAAAGGCTTTCTTT
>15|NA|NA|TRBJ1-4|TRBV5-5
CASSFTGKTNEKLFF
TGTGCCAGCAGCTTTACAGGGAAGACTAATGAAAAACTGTTTTTT
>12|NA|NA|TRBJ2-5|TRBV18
CASSPGGETQYF
TGTGCCAGCTCACCGGGGGGAGAGACCCAGTACTTC
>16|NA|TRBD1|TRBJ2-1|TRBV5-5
CASSSGQPLSYNEQFF
TGTGCCAGCAGCTCGGGACAGCCCCTCTCCTACAATGAGCAGTTCTTC
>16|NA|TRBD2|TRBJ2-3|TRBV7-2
CASSLLSSGRADTQYF
TGTGCCAGCAGCTTACTCTCTAGCGGGAGGGCAGATACGCAGTATTTT
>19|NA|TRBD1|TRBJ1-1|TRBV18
CASSPPNPGQGPPNTEAFF
TGTGCCAGCTCACCACCGAACCCGGGACAGGGGCCTCCGAACACTGAAGCTTTCTTT
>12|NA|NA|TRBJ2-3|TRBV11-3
CASSFNGDTQYF
TGTGCCAGCAGCTTTAATGGGGATACGCAGTATTTT
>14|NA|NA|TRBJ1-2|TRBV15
CATSSLETVLGYTF
TGTGCCACCAGCAGCCTAGAGACGGTGTTAGGCTACACCTTC
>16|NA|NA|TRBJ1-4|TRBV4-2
CASSQQGHATNEKLFF
TGTGCCAGCAGCCAACAAGGCCATGCAACTAATGAAAAACTGTTTTTT
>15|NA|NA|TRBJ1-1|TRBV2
CASNSPGASNTEAFF
TGTGCCAGCAATTCTCCGGGCGCCTCGAACACTGAAGCTTTCTTT
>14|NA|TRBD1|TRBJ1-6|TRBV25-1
CASSATGRDSPLHF
TGTGCCAGCAGCGCGACAGGGCGGGATTCACCCCTCCACTTT
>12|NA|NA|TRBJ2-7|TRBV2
CASRVGTREQYF
TGTGCCAGCAGGGTCGGGACGCGGGAGCAGTACTTC
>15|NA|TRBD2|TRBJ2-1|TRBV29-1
CSVDPGTSGANEQFF
TGCAGCGTAGACCCCGGGACTAGCGGGGCCAATGAGCAGTTCTTC
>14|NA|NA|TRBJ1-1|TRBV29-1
CSVSQRVAYTEAFF
TGCAGCGTAAGTCAGCGGGTAGCGTACACTGAAGCTTTCTTT
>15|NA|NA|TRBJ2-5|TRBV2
CASSPRTVVQETQYF
TGTGCCAGCTCGCCCCGGACTGTCGTCCAAGAGACCCAGTACTTC
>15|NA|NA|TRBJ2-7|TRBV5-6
CASSSGLSSSYEQYF
TGTGCCAGCAGCTCAGGACTCTCGAGCTCCTACGAGCAGTACTTC
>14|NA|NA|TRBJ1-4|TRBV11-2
CASSFGGYNEKLFF
TGTGCCAGCAGCTTTGGGGGGTATAATGAAAAACTGTTTTTT
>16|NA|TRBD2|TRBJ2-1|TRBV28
CASSSWTSGRYNEQFF
TGTGCCAGCAGTTCCTGGACTAGCGGGAGGTATAATGAGCAGTTCTTC
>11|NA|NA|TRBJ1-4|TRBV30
CAWKTGGPLFF
TGTGCCTGGAAGACCGGGGGTCCACTGTTTTTT
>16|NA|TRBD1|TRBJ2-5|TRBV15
CATSSPDRGGVETQYF
TGTGCCACCAGCAGCCCTGACAGGGGAGGAGTTGAGACCCAGTACTTC
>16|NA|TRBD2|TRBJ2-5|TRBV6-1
CASSEAGLAGTETQYF
TGTGCCAGCAGTGAAGCGGGGCTAGCGGGTACAGAGACCCAGTACTTC
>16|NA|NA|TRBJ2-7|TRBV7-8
CASSLDQGLLPYEQYF
TGTGCCAGCAGCTTAGACCAGGGACTCCTGCCCTACGAGCAGTACTTC